This T cell receptor beta chain was profiled in a study of breast tumors, draining lymph nodes, adjacent tissues. General study points: Tumor repertoires ranked between lymph nodes and nontumor tissue in diversity, with V and J gene preferences.

At least ten counts were recorded for this clonotype. Its antigen is undetermined. Axillary draining lymph nodes of breast cancer patients supplied the node samples. This CDR3 contains 10 residues. Deletions cut 6 bases from V and 5 bases from J, with 2 bases between. Using its own MiXCR run on the multiplex PCR reads, TCRdb lists one record per CDR3 protein. The sample carries 85,000 to 130,000 distinct CDR3 sequences, 30% recorded once. The clonotype originates from a female donor with breast cancer. Some clones in this sample may be carry-over from other donors' samples. The material sequenced was axillary lymph node tissue. The chain uses TRBV12-3 or TRBV12-4 and TRBJ2-1, with D unresolved. The CDR3 DNA reads as TGTGCCAGCAGCAACAATGAGCAGTTCTTC. Translating gives CASSNNEQFF.